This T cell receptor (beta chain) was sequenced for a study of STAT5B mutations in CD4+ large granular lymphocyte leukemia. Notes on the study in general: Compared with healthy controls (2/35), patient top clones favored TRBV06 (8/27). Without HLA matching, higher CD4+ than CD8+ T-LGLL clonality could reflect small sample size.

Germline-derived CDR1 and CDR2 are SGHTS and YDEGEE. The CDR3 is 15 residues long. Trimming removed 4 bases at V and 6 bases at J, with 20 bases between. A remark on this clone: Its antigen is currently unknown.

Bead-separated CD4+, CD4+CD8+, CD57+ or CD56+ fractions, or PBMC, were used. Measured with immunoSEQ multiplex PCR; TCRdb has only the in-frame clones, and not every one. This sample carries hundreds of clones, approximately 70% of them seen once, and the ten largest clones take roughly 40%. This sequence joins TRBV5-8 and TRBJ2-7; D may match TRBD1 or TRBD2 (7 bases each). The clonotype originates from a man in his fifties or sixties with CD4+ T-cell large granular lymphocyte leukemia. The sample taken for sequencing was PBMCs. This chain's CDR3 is CASSVVAGGAGEQYF. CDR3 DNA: TGTGCCAGCAGCGTCGTGGCAGGGGGGGCCGGCGAGCAGTACTTC.